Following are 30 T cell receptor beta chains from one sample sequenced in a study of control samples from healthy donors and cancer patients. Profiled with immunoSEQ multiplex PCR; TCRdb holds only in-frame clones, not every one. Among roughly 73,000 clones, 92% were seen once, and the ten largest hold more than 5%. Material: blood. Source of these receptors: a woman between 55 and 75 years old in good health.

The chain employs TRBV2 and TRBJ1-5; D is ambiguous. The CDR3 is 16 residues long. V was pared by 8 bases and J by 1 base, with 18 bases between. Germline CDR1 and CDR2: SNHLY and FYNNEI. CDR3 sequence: CASGRSGPWSNQPQHF. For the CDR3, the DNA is TGTGCCAGCGGTCGGAGTGGCCCTTGGAGCAATCAGCCCCAGCATTTT. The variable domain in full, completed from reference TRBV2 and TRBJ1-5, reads EPEVTQTPSHQVTQMGQEVILRCVPISNHLYFYWYRQILGQKVEFLVSFYNNEISEKSEIFDDQFSVERPDGSNFTLKIRSTKLEDSAMYFCASGRSGPWSNQPQHFGDGTRLSIL.

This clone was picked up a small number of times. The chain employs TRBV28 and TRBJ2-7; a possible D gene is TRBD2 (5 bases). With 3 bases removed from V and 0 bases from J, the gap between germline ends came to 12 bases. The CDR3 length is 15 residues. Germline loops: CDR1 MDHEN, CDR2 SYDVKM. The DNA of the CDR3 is TGTGCCAGCAGTTTTAGCGCCCTAAGCTCCTACGAGCAGTACTTC. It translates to CASSFSALSSYEQYF.

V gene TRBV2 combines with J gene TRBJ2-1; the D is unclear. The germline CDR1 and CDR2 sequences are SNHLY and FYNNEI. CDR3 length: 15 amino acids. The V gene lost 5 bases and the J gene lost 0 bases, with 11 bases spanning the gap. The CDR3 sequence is CASSPTPSSYNEQFF. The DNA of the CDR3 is TGTGCCAGCAGTCCGACCCCGAGCTCCTACAATGAGCAGTTCTTC.

This CDR3 is CASSFGVTDYGYTF. In DNA, the CDR3 is TGTGCCAGCAGTTTTGGCGTGACAGACTATGGCTACACCTTC. V gene TRBV27 combines with J gene TRBJ1-2; tentative D call: TRBD1 (5 bases). This CDR3 is built from 14 residues. With 3 bases removed from V and 3 bases from J, the gap between germline ends came to 11 bases. Germline V lookup: CDR1 MNHEY, CDR2 SMNVEV (reference sequence).

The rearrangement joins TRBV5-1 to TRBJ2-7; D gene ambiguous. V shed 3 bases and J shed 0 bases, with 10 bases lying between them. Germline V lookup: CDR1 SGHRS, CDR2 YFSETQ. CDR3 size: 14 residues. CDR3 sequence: CASSSGSTSYEQYF. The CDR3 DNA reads TGCGCCAGCAGCTCCGGCAGTACCTCCTACGAGCAGTACTTC.

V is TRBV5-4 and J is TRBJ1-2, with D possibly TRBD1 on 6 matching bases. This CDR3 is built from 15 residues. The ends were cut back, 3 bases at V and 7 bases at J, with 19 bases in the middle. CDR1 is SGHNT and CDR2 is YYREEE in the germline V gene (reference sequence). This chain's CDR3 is CASSSGGPGLRGYTF. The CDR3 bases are TGTGCCAGCAGCTCGGGGGGCCCAGGACTACGTGGCTACACCTTC.

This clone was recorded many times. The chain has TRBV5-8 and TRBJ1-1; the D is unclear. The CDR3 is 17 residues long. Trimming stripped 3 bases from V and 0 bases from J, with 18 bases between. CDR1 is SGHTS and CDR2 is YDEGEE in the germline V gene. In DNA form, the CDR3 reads TGTGCCAGCAGCTCTGGAATCGTGGTGCTAATGAACACTGAAGCTTTCTTT. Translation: CASSSGIVVLMNTEAFF.

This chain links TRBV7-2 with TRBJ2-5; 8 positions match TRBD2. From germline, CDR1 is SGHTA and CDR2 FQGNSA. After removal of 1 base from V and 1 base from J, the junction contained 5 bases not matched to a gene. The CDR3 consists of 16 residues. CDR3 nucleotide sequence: TGTGCCAGCAGCTTAGGGGTAGCGGGAACCCAAGAGACCCAGTACTTC. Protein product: CASSLGVAGTQETQYF.

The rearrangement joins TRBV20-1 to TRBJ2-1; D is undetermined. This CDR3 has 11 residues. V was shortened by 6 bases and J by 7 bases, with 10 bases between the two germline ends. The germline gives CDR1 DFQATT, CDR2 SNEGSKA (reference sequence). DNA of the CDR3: TGCAGTGCGACCGATACGAATGAGCAGTTCTTC. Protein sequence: CSATDTNEQFF.

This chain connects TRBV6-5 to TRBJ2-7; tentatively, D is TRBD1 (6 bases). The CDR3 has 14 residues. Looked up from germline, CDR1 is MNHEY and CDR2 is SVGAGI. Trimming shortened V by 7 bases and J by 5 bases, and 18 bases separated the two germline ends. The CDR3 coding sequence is TGTGCCAGCACTCCCCAACAGGGTATGAACGAGCAGTACTTC. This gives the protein CASTPQQGMNEQYF.

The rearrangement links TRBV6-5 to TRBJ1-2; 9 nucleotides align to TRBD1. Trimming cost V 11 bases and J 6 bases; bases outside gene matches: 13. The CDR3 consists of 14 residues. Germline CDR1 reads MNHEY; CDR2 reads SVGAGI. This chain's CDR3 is CASAPDRGWDGYTF. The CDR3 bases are TGTGCCTCCGCACCCGACAGGGGGTGGGATGGCTACACCTTC.

CDR3: CASSLDPGTSGNTIYF. DNA for the CDR3: TGCGCCAGCAGCTTGGACCCGGGAACATCCGGAAACACCATATATTTT. The chain joins TRBV5-1 to TRBJ1-3, with D uncertain. This CDR3 spans 16 amino acids. CDR1 SGHRS and CDR2 YFSETQ come from the germline V gene. The germline V and J ends were trimmed by 0 bases and 4 bases, with 14 bases remaining between them.

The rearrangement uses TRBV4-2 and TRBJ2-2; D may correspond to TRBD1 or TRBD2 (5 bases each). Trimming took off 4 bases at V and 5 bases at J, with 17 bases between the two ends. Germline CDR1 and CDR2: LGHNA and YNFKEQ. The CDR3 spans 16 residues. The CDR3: CASSLSGPRVTGELFF. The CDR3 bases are TGTGCCAGCAGCCTATCGGGACCCAGGGTTACCGGGGAGCTGTTTTTT.

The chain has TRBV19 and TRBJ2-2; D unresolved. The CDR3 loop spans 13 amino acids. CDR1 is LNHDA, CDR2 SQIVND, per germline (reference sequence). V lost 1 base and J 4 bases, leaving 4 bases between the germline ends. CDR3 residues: CASSIGITGELFF. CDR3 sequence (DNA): TGTGCCAGTAGTATAGGAATCACCGGGGAGCTGTTTTTT.

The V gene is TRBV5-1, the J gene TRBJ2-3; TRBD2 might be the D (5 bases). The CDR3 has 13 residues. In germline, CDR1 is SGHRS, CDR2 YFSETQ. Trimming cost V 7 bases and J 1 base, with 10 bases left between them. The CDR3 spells CASQEAGTDTQYF. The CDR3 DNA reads TGCGCCAGCCAGGAGGCAGGCACAGATACGCAGTATTTT. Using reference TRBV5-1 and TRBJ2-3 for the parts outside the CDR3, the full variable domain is KAGVTQTPRYLIKTRGQQVTLSCSPISGHRSVSWYQQTPGQGLQFLFEYFSETQRNKGNFPGRFSGRQFSNSRSEMNVSTLELGDSALYLCASQEAGTDTQYFGPGTRLTVL.

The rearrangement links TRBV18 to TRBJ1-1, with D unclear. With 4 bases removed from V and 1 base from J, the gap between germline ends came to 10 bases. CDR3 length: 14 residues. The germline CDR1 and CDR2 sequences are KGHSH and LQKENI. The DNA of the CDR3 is TGTGCCAGCTCACTCCACCCAGGGAACACTGAAGCTTTCTTT. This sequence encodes CASSLHPGNTEAFF.

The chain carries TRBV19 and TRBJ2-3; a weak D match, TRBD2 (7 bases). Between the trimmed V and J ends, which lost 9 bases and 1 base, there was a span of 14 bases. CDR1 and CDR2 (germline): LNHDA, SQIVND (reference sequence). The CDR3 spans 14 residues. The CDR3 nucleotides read TGTGCCAGACACAAGGGGGGGGGCACAGATACGCAGTATTTT. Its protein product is CARHKGGGTDTQYF.

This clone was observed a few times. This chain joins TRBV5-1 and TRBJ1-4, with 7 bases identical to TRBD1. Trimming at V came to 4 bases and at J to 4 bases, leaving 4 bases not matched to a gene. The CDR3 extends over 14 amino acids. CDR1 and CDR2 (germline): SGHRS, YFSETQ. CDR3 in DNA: TGCGCCAGCAGCGCCGGACAGGTTAATGAAAAACTGTTTTTT. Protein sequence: CASSAGQVNEKLFF.

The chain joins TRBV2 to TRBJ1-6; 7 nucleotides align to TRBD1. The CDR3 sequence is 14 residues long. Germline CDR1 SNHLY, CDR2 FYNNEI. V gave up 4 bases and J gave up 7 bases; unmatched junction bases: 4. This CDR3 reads CASSGQGVNSPLHF. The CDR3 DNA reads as TGTGCCAGCAGTGGACAGGGTGTGAATTCACCCCTCCACTTT.

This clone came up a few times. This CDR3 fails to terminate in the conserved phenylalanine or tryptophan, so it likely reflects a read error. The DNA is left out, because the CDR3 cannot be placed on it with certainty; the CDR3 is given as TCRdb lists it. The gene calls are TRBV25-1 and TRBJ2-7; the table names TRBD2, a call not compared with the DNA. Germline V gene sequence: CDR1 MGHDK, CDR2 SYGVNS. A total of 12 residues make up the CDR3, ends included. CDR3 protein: CASSGTEKSRRD.

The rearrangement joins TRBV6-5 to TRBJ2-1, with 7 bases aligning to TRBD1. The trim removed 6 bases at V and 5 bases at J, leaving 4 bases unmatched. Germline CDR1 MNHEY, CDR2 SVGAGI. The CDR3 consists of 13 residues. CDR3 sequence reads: CASSSGQDNEQFF. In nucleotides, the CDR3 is TGTGCCAGCAGCTCCGGACAGGACAATGAGCAGTTCTTC.

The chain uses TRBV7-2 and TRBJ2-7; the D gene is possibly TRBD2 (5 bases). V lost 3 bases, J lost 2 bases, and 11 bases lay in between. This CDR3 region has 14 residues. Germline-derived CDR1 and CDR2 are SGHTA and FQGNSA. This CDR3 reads CASSLNSEPYEQYF. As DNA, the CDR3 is TGTGCCAGCAGCTTGAATAGCGAACCCTACGAGCAGTACTTC.

The CDR3 spells CASSIFQGTGELFF. CDR3 in DNA: TGTGCCAGTAGTATATTCCAGGGCACCGGGGAGCTGTTTTTT. This chain connects TRBV19 to TRBJ2-2; possibly TRBD1 for D (5 bases). V was clipped by 2 bases and J by 4 bases, with 8 bases between them. The CDR3 extends over 14 amino acids. From germline, CDR1 is LNHDA and CDR2 SQIVND (reference sequence).

The chain's CDR3 is CSASRRTEAFF. DNA for the CDR3: TGCAGTGCTAGTCGACGAACTGAAGCTTTCTTT. The chain couples TRBV20-1 to TRBJ1-1; D gene unclear. This CDR3 comprises 11 residues. Germline values: CDR1 DFQATT, CDR2 SNEGSKA (reference sequence). Trimming stripped 3 bases from V and 5 bases from J, with 7 bases between.

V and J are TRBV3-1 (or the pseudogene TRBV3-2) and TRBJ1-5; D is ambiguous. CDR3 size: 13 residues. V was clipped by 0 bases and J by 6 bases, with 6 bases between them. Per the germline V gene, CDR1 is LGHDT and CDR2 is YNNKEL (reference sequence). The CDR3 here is CASSQDQAQPQHF. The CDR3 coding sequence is TGTGCCAGCAGCCAAGACCAAGCTCAGCCCCAGCATTTT.

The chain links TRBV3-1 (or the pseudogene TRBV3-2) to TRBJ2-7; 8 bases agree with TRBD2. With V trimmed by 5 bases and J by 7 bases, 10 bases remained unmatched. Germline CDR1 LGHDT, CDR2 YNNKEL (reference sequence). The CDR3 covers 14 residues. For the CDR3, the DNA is TGTGCCAGCAGCGAAAGCGGCGGGGGGAGGGAGCAGTACTTC. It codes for CASSESGGGREQYF.

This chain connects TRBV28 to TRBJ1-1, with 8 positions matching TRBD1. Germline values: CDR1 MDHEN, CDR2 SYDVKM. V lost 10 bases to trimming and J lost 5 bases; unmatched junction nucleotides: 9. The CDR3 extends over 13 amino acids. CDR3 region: CATQGDRWTEAFF. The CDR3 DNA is TGTGCCACCCAGGGGGACAGGTGGACTGAAGCTTTCTTT.

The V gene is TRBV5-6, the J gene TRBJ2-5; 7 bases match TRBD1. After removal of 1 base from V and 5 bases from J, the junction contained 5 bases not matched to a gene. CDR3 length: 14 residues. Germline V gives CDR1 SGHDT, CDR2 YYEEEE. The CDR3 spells CASSLLGTDETQYF. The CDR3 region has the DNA TGTGCCAGCAGCTTGTTGGGGACAGATGAGACCCAGTACTTC.

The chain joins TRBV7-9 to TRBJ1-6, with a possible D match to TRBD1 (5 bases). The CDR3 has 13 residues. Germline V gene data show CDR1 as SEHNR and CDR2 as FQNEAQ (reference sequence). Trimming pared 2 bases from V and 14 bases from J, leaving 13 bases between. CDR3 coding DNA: TGTGCCAGCAGCTTATCCCTTGACAGCTCCCTCCACTTT. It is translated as CASSLSLDSSLHF. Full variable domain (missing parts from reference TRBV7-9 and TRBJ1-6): DTGVSQNPRHKITKRGQNVTFRCDPISEHNRLYWYRQTLGQGPEFLTYFQNEAQLEKSRLLSDRFSAERPKGSFSTLEIQRTEQGDSAMYLCASSLSLDSSLHFGNGTRLTVT.

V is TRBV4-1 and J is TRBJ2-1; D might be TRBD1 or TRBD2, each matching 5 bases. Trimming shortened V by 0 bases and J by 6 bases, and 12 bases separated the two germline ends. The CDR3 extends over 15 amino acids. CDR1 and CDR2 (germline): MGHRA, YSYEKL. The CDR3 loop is CASSQDAGTGNEQFF. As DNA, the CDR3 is TGCGCCAGCAGCCAAGATGCAGGGACCGGCAATGAGCAGTTCTTC.